Each of the 31 T cell receptor beta chains below was sequenced from the same sample in a study of response to subunit inactivated influenza vaccine. TCRdb analysed the RT-PCR reads with MiXCR anew, one entry per CDR3 protein. The sample has fewer than 800,000 distinct CDR3 sequences, 15% to 18% seen once; the top ten hold roughly 11%. The starting material was PBMCs from blood, obtained 11 to 12 days after vaccination. The receptors come from a man over 45 who received an inactivated influenza vaccine.

The sample holds a few counts of this clonotype. The J gene is TRBJ1-2, the V gene TRBV4-2; D gene uncertain. The V end lost 0 bases, the J end lost 4 bases, and 15 bases lay between the germline ends. Germline CDR1 and CDR2: LGHNA and YNFKEQ. The CDR3 totals 16 residues. In nucleotides, the CDR3 is TGTGCCAGCAGCCAAGATAAGTACGGAACCGGCTATGGCTACACCTTC. Its translation: CASSQDKYGTGYGYTF.

V is TRBV2 and J is TRBJ2-7; no firm D call. The CDR3 has 14 amino acids. The germline CDR1 and CDR2 sequences are SNHLY and FYNNEI. V was pared by 6 bases and J by 3 bases, with 15 bases between. The CDR3 loop is CASRVAFGDYEQYF. CDR3 coding DNA: TGTGCCAGCAGGGTCGCTTTTGGAGACTACGAGCAGTACTTC.

This clonotype was recorded a few times. This chain uses TRBV12-3 or TRBV12-4 with TRBJ2-3, with 7 bases fitting TRBD2. The CDR3 totals 15 residues. With 6 bases clipped from V and 1 base from J, the junction kept 7 bases outside the gene matches. The DNA of the CDR3 is TGTGCCAGCAGCCTACGGGGGGTTCGCACAGATACGCAGTATTTT. The encoded protein is CASSLRGVRTDTQYF.

This clonotype was picked up a small number of times. The chain recombines TRBV27 with TRBJ2-5; D is possibly TRBD1 or TRBD2 (6 bases each). Trimming stripped 1 base from V and 5 bases from J, with 14 bases between. Germline values: CDR1 MNHEY, CDR2 SMNVEV (reference sequence). CDR3 size: 15 residues. The CDR3 here is CASSLLFGGHETQYF. Written as DNA, the CDR3 is TGTGCCAGCAGTTTATTGTTTGGGGGGCACGAGACCCAGTACTTC.

This clonotype was counted many times. The V and J genes are TRBV29-1 and TRBJ2-4; 10 positions agree with TRBD1. The junction had 2 bases not matched to a gene; V was cut back by 3 bases and J by 6 bases. There are 13 residues in the CDR3. Looked up from germline, CDR1 is SQVTM and CDR2 is ANQGSEA. CDR3 coding DNA: TGCAGCGTTGAGCGGACAGGGGGAAACATTCAGTACTTC. It specifies CSVERTGGNIQYF.

This clonotype has only a few counts. The chain recombines TRBV28 with TRBJ2-1, with 8 nucleotides matching TRBD1. The germline V gene encodes CDR1 MDHEN and CDR2 SYDVKM. The V gene end was trimmed by 3 bases and the J gene end by 9 bases; junction bases not matched to a gene: 10. This CDR3 spans 15 amino acids. CDR3 DNA sequence: TGTGCCAGCAGTTTGGGGTTCAGGGGGCCGGGTGAGCAGTTCTTC. Its protein product is CASSLGFRGPGEQFF.

This clonotype has just a few counts. The rearrangement uses TRBV7-9 and TRBJ2-3, with 7 bases fitting TRBD2. CDR3 length equals 14 residues. J lost 7 bases, V lost 3 bases, and 7 bases had no gene match. Germline assignment: CDR1 SEHNR and CDR2 FQNEAQ (reference sequence). In DNA form, the CDR3 reads TGTGCCAGCAGCTTGGCGGGGGAGCTTTATACGCAGTATTTT. It translates to CASSLAGELYTQYF.

This rearrangement joins TRBV5-1 to TRBJ2-7; D is perhaps TRBD1 (7 bases). The length of the CDR3 is 16 residues. Germline V gene lookup returns CDR1 SGHRS and CDR2 YFSETQ. V lost 4 bases and J lost 3, with 20 bases in between. The CDR3 sequence is CASSPGQERVYYEQYF. The CDR3, as DNA: TGCGCCAGCAGCCCAGGACAGGAGCGGGTCTACTACGAGCAGTACTTC. The full variable domain, its missing parts supplied by reference TRBV5-1 and TRBJ2-7, is KAGVTQTPRYLIKTRGQQVTLSCSPISGHRSVSWYQQTPGQGLQFLFEYFSETQRNKGNFPGRFSGRQFSNSRSEMNVSTLELGDSALYLCASSPGQERVYYEQYFGPGTRLTVT.

This clonotype was observed a few times. The rearrangement joins TRBV5-1 to TRBJ1-2; 10 bases fit TRBD1. This CDR3 is built from 15 residues. Looked up from germline, CDR1 is SGHRS and CDR2 is YFSETQ. The junction had 8 bases not matched to a gene; V was cut back by 4 bases and J by 5 bases. This chain's CDR3 is CASSPRQGAPYGYTF. The CDR3 nucleotides read TGCGCCAGCAGCCCCAGACAGGGGGCGCCGTATGGCTACACCTTC.

Many counts were recorded for this clonotype. V and J are TRBV12-3 or TRBV12-4 and TRBJ1-5, with 8 bases that match TRBD1. The V gene end was trimmed by 3 bases and the J gene end by 7 bases; junction bases not matched to a gene: 8. This CDR3 contains 15 residues. The DNA for the CDR3 is TGTGCCAGCAGTTTGGGACAGGCCTCCAGGCAGCCCCAGCATTTT. Its protein is CASSLGQASRQPQHF.

This clonotype was detected many times. The chain recombines TRBV7-2 with TRBJ1-5; D is perhaps TRBD1 (6 bases). The ends were cut back, 4 bases at V and 3 bases at J, with 13 bases in the middle. The CDR3 length is 15 residues. CDR1 and CDR2 from the germline V gene are SGHTA and FQGNSA. CDR3 residues: CASSWVGGANQPQHF. CDR3 coding DNA: TGTGCCAGCAGCTGGGTCGGGGGGGCCAATCAGCCCCAGCATTTT.

The chain joins TRBV5-6 to TRBJ2-1; 7 bases map to TRBD1. The germline gives CDR1 SGHDT, CDR2 YYEEEE. The trim removed 4 bases at V and 5 bases at J, leaving 12 bases unmatched. The CDR3 is made up of 16 amino acids. This chain's CDR3 is CASSQDRVRWNNEQFF. The CDR3 DNA is TGTGCCAGCAGCCAAGACAGGGTGAGGTGGAACAATGAGCAGTTCTTC. Based on the CDR3 plus reference TRBV5-6 and TRBJ2-1, the full variable domain is DAGVTQSPTHLIKTRGQQVTLRCSPKSGHDTVSWYQQALGQGPQFIFQYYEEEERQRGNFPDRFSGHQFPNYSSELNVNALLLGDSALYLCASSQDRVRWNNEQFFGPGTRLTVL.

The chain couples TRBV30 to TRBJ2-5; 7 positions agree with TRBD1. Trimming at V came to 4 bases and at J to 4 bases, leaving 0 bases not matched to a gene. CDR1 GTSNPN and CDR2 SVGIG come from the germline V gene (reference sequence). The CDR3 is made up of 11 amino acids. The CDR3 reads CAWTGGETQYF. The CDR3 DNA is TGTGCCTGGACAGGGGGAGAGACCCAGTACTTC.

Only a few counts were recorded for this clonotype. For the CDR3, the DNA is TGCGCCAGCAGCCAAGATGAAGGGCAAGAGACCCAGTACTTC. It specifies CASSQDEGQETQYF. The V and J genes are TRBV4-1 and TRBJ2-5, with D unresolved. The CDR3 has 14 amino acids. The V gene's germline CDR1 is MGHRA and CDR2 YSYEKL. Trimming took 0 bases from V and 2 from J, leaving 7 bases between them.

The V and J genes are TRBV6-5 and TRBJ2-7; 7 nucleotides align to TRBD1. Germline V gene data show CDR1 as MNHEY and CDR2 as SVGAGI. The V segment lost 4 bases and the J segment 5 bases; nucleotides outside the gene matches: 8. The CDR3 runs 14 residues. The CDR3 sequence: CASSSRTGSDEQYF. The CDR3 DNA sequence: TGTGCCAGCAGTTCAAGGACAGGTTCGGACGAGCAGTACTTC.

This clonotype was recorded a few times. This rearrangement joins TRBV7-8 to TRBJ2-1; 7 bases align to TRBD2. The J segment lost 9 bases and the V segment lost 1 base, leaving 9 bases of the junction unmatched. Germline V gives CDR1 SGHVS, CDR2 FQNEAQ. The CDR3 covers 15 residues. CDR3 in DNA: TGTGCCAGCAGCTTAGGACTAGCTGGTGGGATTGAGCAGTTCTTC. Protein product: CASSLGLAGGIEQFF.

CDR3 loop: CAGTPRNTGELFF. CDR3 nucleotides: TGTGCCGGAACCCCCAGGAACACCGGGGAGCTGTTTTTT. This rearrangement joins TRBV30 to TRBJ2-2; D unclear. With 8 bases removed from V and 1 base from J, the gap between germline ends came to 11 bases. This CDR3 is 13 amino acids long. Germline-derived CDR1 and CDR2 are GTSNPN and SVGIG (reference sequence).

This clonotype was recorded a few times. The chain combines TRBV7-2 with TRBJ1-3; 7 bases align to TRBD1. The CDR3 length is 15 residues. Looked up from germline, CDR1 is SGHTA and CDR2 is FQGNSA. V was clipped by 5 bases and J by 0 bases; unmatched bases: 4. The CDR3 sequence: CASSPWTGSGNTIYF. The CDR3 DNA reads TGTGCCAGCAGCCCTTGGACAGGCTCTGGAAACACCATATATTTT.

The table lists this clonotype with a few counts. In nucleotides, the CDR3 is TGTGCCTGGAGGTTGCTGGGCGAGACCCAGTACTTC. As protein: CAWRLLGETQYF. The chain joins TRBV30 to TRBJ2-5, with unresolved D. V was cut by 3 bases and J by 5 bases, with 10 bases left in between. The V gene's germline CDR1 is GTSNPN and CDR2 SVGIG (reference sequence). CDR3 length: 12 residues. The whole variable domain, remainder taken from reference TRBV30 and TRBJ2-5, is SQTIHQWPATLVQPVGSPLSLECTVEGTSNPNLYWYRQAAGRGLQLLFYSVGIGQISSEVPQNLSASRPQDRQFILSSKKLLLSDSGFYLCAWRLLGETQYFGPGTRLLVL.

The rearrangement uses TRBV3-1 and TRBJ2-7; no reliable D call. V was clipped by 1 base and J by 0 bases, with 13 bases between them. The CDR3 loop spans 16 amino acids. Germline CDR1 and CDR2: LGHDT and YNNKEL (reference sequence). As DNA, the CDR3 is TGTGCCAGCAGCCAAGGTATGCAGTGGGCCTCCTACGAGCAGTACTTC. Amino acid sequence: CASSQGMQWASYEQYF.

This chain uses TRBV30 with TRBJ1-5; 7 positions match TRBD1. After removal of 2 bases from V and 0 bases from J, the junction contained 10 bases not matched to a gene. CDR1 and CDR2 (germline): GTSNPN, SVGIG (reference sequence). CDR3 length: 17 amino acids. CDR3 nucleotides: TGTGCCTGGAGTAGATCGCGACAGGGCTCTAGCAATCAGCCCCAGCATTTT. This codes for CAWSRSRQGSSNQPQHF.

This clonotype showed up just a few times. This chain uses TRBV6-2 or TRBV6-3 with TRBJ2-7, with D perhaps being TRBD1 or TRBD2 (5 bases each). Looked up from germline, CDR1 is MNHEY and CDR2 is SVGEGT. The CDR3 consists of 13 residues. V was clipped by 10 bases and J by 3 bases, with 16 bases between them. The CDR3 is CATRDPGHYEQYF. CDR3 coding DNA: TGTGCCACCCGGGACCCTGGGCACTACGAGCAGTACTTC.

This chain joins TRBV6-5 and TRBJ2-7; D unresolved. CDR1 is MNHEY, CDR2 SVGAGI, per germline. V gave up 0 bases and J gave up 6 bases, with 12 bases separating them. CDR3 length: 14 amino acids. The DNA of the CDR3 is TGTGCCAGCAGTTACTCGACGCCAGGATCCGAGCAGTACTTC. Translating it yields CASSYSTPGSEQYF.

This clonotype has a handful of counts. The chain is built from TRBV7-8 and TRBJ1-1; D gene unclear. Germline CDR1 SGHVS, CDR2 FQNEAQ. The CDR3 sequence is 14 residues long. V was pared by 5 bases and J by 3 bases, with 13 bases between. The CDR3 sequence: CASSPPNGYTEAFF. In nucleotides, the CDR3 is TGTGCCAGCAGCCCCCCGAATGGATACACTGAAGCTTTCTTT.

This clonotype was seen a few times. The chain joins TRBV15 to TRBJ2-7; 8 bases align to TRBD1. This CDR3 has 16 amino acids. With 1 base clipped from V and 4 bases from J, the junction kept 9 bases outside the gene matches. Germline V gene sequence: CDR1 LNHNV, CDR2 YYDKDF (reference sequence). CDR3 loop: CATSRAQGASGYEQYF. For the CDR3, the DNA is TGTGCCACCAGCAGAGCCCAGGGGGCCAGTGGTTACGAGCAGTACTTC.

The chain is built from TRBV20-1 and TRBJ2-1; D uncertain. Trimming left V 3 bases short and J 6 bases short, with 18 bases between. The CDR3 runs 15 residues. Germline V gene data show CDR1 as DFQATT and CDR2 as SNEGSKA (reference sequence). The CDR3 DNA sequence: TGCAGTGCTAGGGCGACTTTCGCAGCCCCCAATGAGCAGTTCTTC. This sequence encodes CSARATFAAPNEQFF.

This rearrangement joins TRBV2 to TRBJ2-7; the D is unclear. V lost 4 bases, J lost 10 bases, and 11 bases lay in between. The CDR3 runs 11 residues. Germline CDR1 SNHLY, CDR2 FYNNEI. The CDR3 sequence: CASSARQRQYF. The CDR3 region has the DNA TGTGCCAGCAGTGCGCGCCAACGACAGTACTTC.

This clonotype was recorded many times. The rearrangement links TRBV7-9 to TRBJ1-1, with D unclear. Trimming left V 0 bases short and J 7 bases short, with 12 bases between. The CDR3 loop spans 14 amino acids. The V gene's germline CDR1 is SEHNR and CDR2 FQNEAQ (reference sequence). CDR3 coding DNA: TGTGCCAGCAGCTTAGCCCCGGGCGGGGATGAAGCTTTCTTT. It specifies CASSLAPGGDEAFF. Filled out from reference TRBV7-9 and TRBJ1-1, the complete variable domain reads DTGVSQNPRHKITKRGQNVTFRCDPISEHNRLYWYRQTLGQGPEFLTYFQNEAQLEKSRLLSDRFSAERPKGSFSTLEIQRTEQGDSAMYLCASSLAPGGDEAFFGQGTRLTVV.

This clonotype was observed many times. V usage is TRBV6-5 and J usage is TRBJ1-5, with TRBD1 identical over 7 bases. V gave up 3 bases and J gave up 3 bases; unmatched junction bases: 5. CDR3 length: 15 amino acids. Germline-derived CDR1 and CDR2 are MNHEY and SVGAGI. Here the CDR3 reads CASSYNGQVNQPQHF. The CDR3 DNA sequence: TGTGCCAGCAGTTATAACGGACAGGTCAATCAGCCCCAGCATTTT.

The table lists this clonotype with many counts. The chain carries TRBV9 and TRBJ2-7; 7 nucleotides align to TRBD1. The CDR3 spans 17 residues. V gave up 0 bases and J gave up 2 bases; unmatched junction bases: 11. The germline V gene has CDR1 SGDLS and CDR2 YYNGEE. The CDR3 reads CASSVGTDRRVPYEQYF. DNA for the CDR3: TGTGCCAGCAGCGTAGGGACGGACAGGCGAGTCCCCTACGAGCAGTACTTC. The full variable domain, rest sourced from reference TRBV9 and TRBJ2-7, is DSGVTQTPKHLITATGQRVTLRCSPRSGDLSVYWYQQSLDQGLQFLIQYYNGEERAKGNILERFSAQQFPDLHSELNLSSLELGDSALYFCASSVGTDRRVPYEQYFGPGTRLTVT.

The rearrangement joins TRBV15 to TRBJ2-1; a weak D match, TRBD1 (6 bases). Germline CDR1 LNHNV, CDR2 YYDKDF (reference sequence). The CDR3 length is 12 residues. Trimming stripped 3 bases from V and 7 bases from J, with 7 bases between. The CDR3 region has the DNA TGTGCCACCAGCAGGGACAGAAATGAGCAGTTCTTC. Protein product: CATSRDRNEQFF.